The clone carrying this T cell receptor beta chain has at least ten counts. Its antigen is not identified. The data derive from a study of breast tumors, draining lymph nodes, adjacent tissues. Study outcomes and limitations: Findings are consistent with lymph node origin and intratumoral expansion of most tumor T cells. Luminal-like breast cancer showed significantly higher tumor–nontumor repertoire similarity than basal-like. The lymph node origin of tumor T cells was framed as consistent with a hypothesis, not demonstrated. Tumors had less TCR diversity than lymph nodes, more than nontumor tissue.

The lymph nodes were axillary draining lymph nodes from breast cancer patients. TCRdb used MiXCR to reprocess the multiplex PCR reads, holding one entry per CDR3 protein. The profile covers about 80,000 distinct CDR3 sequences, with roughly 19% appearing a single time and 2.4% taken by the ten largest. The sequence came from a female donor with breast cancer. Some clones in this sample may be carry-over from other donors' samples. The sequenced sample consisted of axillary lymph node tissue.

This CDR3 is CASSRRTSLQETQYF. The DNA of the CDR3 is TGTGCCAGCAGTCGCAGAACTAGCCTCCAAGAGACCCAGTACTTC. This chain links TRBV6-6 with TRBJ2-5; possibly TRBD2 for D (6 bases). The germline CDR1 and CDR2 sequences are MNHNY and SVGAGI (reference sequence). V gave up 5 bases and J gave up 1 base, with 14 bases separating them. The CDR3 is made up of 15 amino acids.